The sequence of this T cell receptor beta chain was determined in a study of blood T cell repertoires in COVID-19. Study as a whole: Samples taken during acute and convalescent COVID-19 were collected in the United States, Italy and Spain. In each case, the material was cDNA or gDNA derived from T cells, B-cell-depleted T cells, or PBMCs.

As originally analysed: Estimated nucleated cell counts came from reference gene primer amplification. Assay: immunoSEQ multiplex PCR; the TCRdb copy retains only in-frame clones and omits some. V, J and clone size reflect that table, while D and trimming were determined from the DNA. The sample gives roughly 220,000 clones, about three quarters of which show up once; less than 6% is in the top ten. V lost 6 bases to trimming and J lost 8 bases, with 13 bases between them. The CDR3 spans 13 residues. Germline values: CDR1 MNHEY, CDR2 SVGAGI. The J gene is TRBJ1-4, the V gene TRBV6-5, with D hard to call. The sequenced sample was peripheral blood. This TCR came from a woman in her seventies with acute or convalescent COVID-19. CDR3 bases: TGTGCCAGCAGCTCCTCGTCGGGGGAAAAACTGTTTTTT. It encodes CASSSSSGEKLFF.